Listed below are T cell receptor beta chains from one sample, sequenced in a study of shared clonotypes between healthy human individuals. Produced via immunoSEQ multiplex PCR; TCRdb's table is partial and in-frame only. The sample has 2 million to 2.5 million clones, around 95% seen once. Sequencing was carried out using naive CD4+ T cells sorted from blood. The receptors shown here come from a man between 18 and 29 years old in good health. CDR3s include the opening cysteine and the closing phenylalanine or tryptophan. The order of the fields is J gene, V gene, clone size, CDR3 protein. Expanded clones are given a class, and other clones once, few, many or no size at all.

TRBJ2-1,TRBV18,-,CASSLGLAGNNEQFF
TRBJ2-1,TRBV27,-,CASSYGDTWDEQFF
TRBJ1-1,TRBV6-5,-,CATIRDSGNTEAFF
TRBJ2-2,TRBV9,once,CASSVVGGWTGELFF
TRBJ2-7,TRBV7-5,-,CARSASQGPSSYEQYF
TRBJ2-5,TRBV19,-,CASSIDQRSSAQYF
TRBJ1-2,TRBV15,-,CATSRVPSGGYTF
TRBJ2-7,TRBV6-6,-,CASSSIAGGLYEQYF
TRBJ2-7,TRBV5-6,-,CASSSPGLALYEQYF
TRBJ2-3,TRBV19,-,CASAFAGVEDTQYF
TRBJ2-1,TRBV11-2,-,CASSSNRGHNEQFF
TRBJ1-4,TRBV4-3,-,CASSQALGRGDEKLFF
TRBJ1-2,TRBV11-2,once,CASSVIGQDYGYTF
TRBJ1-1,TRBV28,-,CASSQSRTEAFF
TRBJ1-2,TRBV29-1,-,CSVESNLGYGYTF
TRBJ2-1,TRBV12-2,once,CASRLVRGGPVDEQFF
TRBJ1-2,TRBV6-6,few,CASSGIGGTVYGYTF
TRBJ2-5,TRBV10-2,-,CASRTGVETQYF
TRBJ1-5,TRBV5-6,-,CASSFSGQPQHF
TRBJ2-7,TRBV5-1,-,CASSRYRDGLSYEQYF
TRBJ2-7,TRBV7-2,once,CASSLARGSGGYEQYF
TRBJ1-2,TRBV10-3,-,CAISDPWDSPYGYTF
TRBJ1-2,TRBV5-1,-,CASSLGQTLNYGYTF
TRBJ1-1,TRBV7-3,-,CASSGTAGREAFF
TRBJ1-3,TRBV6-1,-,CASSEAARTVGGNTIYF
TRBJ2-1,TRBV10-3,-,CATAAGGGYNEQFF
TRBJ1-2,TRBV6-5,-,CASSRTRQVYGYTF
TRBJ2-3,TRBV6-6,-,CASRPNSGRALYF
TRBJ2-1,TRBV25-1,once,CASSDAGKGNEQFF
TRBJ1-1,TRBV6-5,-,CASSYDIKDTEAFF
TRBJ2-4,TRBV2,few,CASNLQGQNIQYF
TRBJ2-3,TRBV18,-,CASSPGGINTDTQYF
TRBJ2-1,TRBV7-2,-,CASSLADLIGNEQFF
TRBJ1-4,TRBV19,-,CASSSSQGDNEKLFF
TRBJ2-3,TRBV2,-,CASSEARVTDTQYF
TRBJ2-3,TRBV2,-,CAISRFSTDTQYF
TRBJ2-3,TRBV15,-,CATSTSWGQGKDTQYF
TRBJ2-4,TRBV5-1,-,CASSFDSPTKNIQYF
TRBJ2-7,TRBV27,-,CASSPDNTGFDEQYF
TRBJ2-1,TRBV6-4,-,CASSARDRGFNEQFF
TRBJ2-3,TRBV7-2,-,CASNNRMASGRVRVDTQYF
TRBJ2-1,TRBV5-1,-,CASEAWGAESNEQFF
TRBJ2-7,TRBV7-2,-,CASSLASGVTYEQYF
TRBJ2-7,TRBV6-5,-,CASSTWEAGGNEQYF
TRBJ1-2,TRBV6-1,-,CASNYVADYGYTF